The clone carrying this TCR beta chain was seen repeatedly, ten times or more. A modified ARM-PCR protocol with three rounds of nested PCR amplified TCRbeta. TCRdb recomputed calls from the multiplex PCR reads with MiXCR, one row per CDR3 protein. Of about 60,000 distinct CDR3 sequences listed, about 55% are singletons. CDR3 length equals 14 residues. CDR1 is MRHNA, CDR2 SNTAGT, per germline. The germline V and J ends were trimmed by 2 bases and 3 bases, with 9 bases remaining between them. This sample is drawn from a study of tumor and adjacent non-tumor tissue in lung cancer. The template was RNA from unsorted bulk tissue. More than 3 cm separated this lung sample from the edge of the tumor.

The sequence was collected from a man between 65 and 85 years old with non-small cell lung cancer. Specimen: distant non-tumor lung tissue. The chain is built from TRBV6-4 and TRBJ2-3; tentatively, D is TRBD2 (5 bases). Here the CDR3 reads CASSDHGGTDTQYF. The CDR3 DNA reads as TGTGCCAGCAGTGACCATGGCGGGACAGATACGCAGTATTTT.